This T cell receptor beta chain was profiled in a study of blood T cell repertoires in COVID-19. Study context: Italy, Spain and the United States were the sources of the convalescent and acute COVID-19 samples. In each case, the material was cDNA or gDNA derived from T cells, B-cell-depleted T cells, or PBMCs.

The protocol was immunoSEQ multiplex PCR, while the TCRdb copy is restricted to in-frame clones and leaves out a portion. The table lists 380,000 or so clones, around 90% of them singletons. Trimming shortened V by 2 bases and J by 6 bases, and 7 bases separated the two germline ends. Germline CDR1 MNHEY, CDR2 SVGAGI. The CDR3 totals 12 residues. The clonotype comes from a man aged 40-55 years with acute or convalescent COVID-19. The chain couples TRBV6-5 to TRBJ1-1; TRBD1 is a possible D gene (6 bases). The sequencing input was peripheral blood. CDR3 in DNA: TGTGCCAGCAGTTACGAGGGGGCTGAAGCTTTCTTT. Its translation is CASSYEGAEAFF.